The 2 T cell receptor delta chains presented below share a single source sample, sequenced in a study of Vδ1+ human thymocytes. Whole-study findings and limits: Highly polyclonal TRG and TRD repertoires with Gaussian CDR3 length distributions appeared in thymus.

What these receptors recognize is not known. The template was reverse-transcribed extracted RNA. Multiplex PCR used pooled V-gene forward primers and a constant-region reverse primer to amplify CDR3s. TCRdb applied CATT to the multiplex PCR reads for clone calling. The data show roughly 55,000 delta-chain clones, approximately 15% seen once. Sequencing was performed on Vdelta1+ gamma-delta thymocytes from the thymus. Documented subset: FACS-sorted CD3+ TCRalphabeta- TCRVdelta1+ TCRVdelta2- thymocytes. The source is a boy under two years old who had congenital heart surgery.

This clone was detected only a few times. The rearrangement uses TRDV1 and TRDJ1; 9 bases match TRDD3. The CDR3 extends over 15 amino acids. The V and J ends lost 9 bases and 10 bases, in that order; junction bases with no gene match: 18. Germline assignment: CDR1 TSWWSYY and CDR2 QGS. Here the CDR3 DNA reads TGTGCTCTCCTTACGGCTGGGGGATTAGGCGGGGGACTCATCTTT. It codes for CALLTAGGLGGGLIF.

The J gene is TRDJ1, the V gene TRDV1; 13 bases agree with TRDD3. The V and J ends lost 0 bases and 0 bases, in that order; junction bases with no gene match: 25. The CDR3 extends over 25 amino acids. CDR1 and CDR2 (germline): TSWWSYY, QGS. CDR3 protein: CALGELTTLYWGIRNMWGYTDKLIF. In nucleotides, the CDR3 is TGTGCTCTTGGGGAACTTACTACGTTGTACTGGGGGATACGCAATATGTGGGGGTACACCGATAAACTCATCTTT.